This TCR beta chain came from a study of shared clonotypes between healthy human individuals. Comments on this clone: As yet, its antigen is unknown.

Findings and limits, study-wide: Naive subsets generally had larger estimated richness than memory subsets.

Generated by immunoSEQ multiplex PCR, the TCRdb table keeps only in-frame clones and is missing some. The sample lists hundreds of thousands of clones; around 72% were seen once. Adult Caucasians living in Nashville, Tennessee made up all of the donors. Investigators divided CD4+ cells into CD45RA+ naive and CD45RA-negative memory subsets. The V gene lost 4 bases and the J gene lost 0 bases, with 16 bases spanning the gap. This CDR3 region has 17 residues. Looked up from germline, CDR1 is MNHNS and CDR2 is SASEGT. Sequencing was done on a sample of memory CD4+ T cells sorted from blood. Subset noted: CD45RA-negative fraction. The chain is built from TRBV6-1 and TRBJ1-5, with D perhaps TRBD1 (6 bases). The TCR originated in a woman aged 25 to 39 in good health. The CDR3 region is CASSGWGAIHSNQPQHF. CDR3 bases: TGTGCCAGCAGTGGGTGGGGGGCCATACATAGCAATCAGCCCCAGCATTTT.